A few counts support the clone carrying this T cell receptor beta chain. This table comes from immunoSEQ multiplex PCR, and its TCRdb copy is limited to in-frame clones, with some not included. Counted here are 45,000 to 55,000 clones, roughly 88% occurring once; the ten biggest clones make up about 3%. The sample is drawn from a study of blood T cell repertoires in COVID-19. J gave up 8 bases and V 1 base, and 6 bases lay outside the gene matches. The germline CDR1 and CDR2 sequences are SGHTA and FQGTGA. There are 15 residues in the CDR3. This chain joins TRBV7-3 and TRBJ2-1, with 9 positions matching TRBD2. This clonotype was obtained from a human donor in a cohort sampled during active COVID-19. The sequenced material came from peripheral blood. The CDR3 region has the DNA TGTGCCAGCAGCTTAAGTAGCGGGAGTGTGGATGAGCAGTTCTTC. Encoded protein: CASSLSSGSVDEQFF.